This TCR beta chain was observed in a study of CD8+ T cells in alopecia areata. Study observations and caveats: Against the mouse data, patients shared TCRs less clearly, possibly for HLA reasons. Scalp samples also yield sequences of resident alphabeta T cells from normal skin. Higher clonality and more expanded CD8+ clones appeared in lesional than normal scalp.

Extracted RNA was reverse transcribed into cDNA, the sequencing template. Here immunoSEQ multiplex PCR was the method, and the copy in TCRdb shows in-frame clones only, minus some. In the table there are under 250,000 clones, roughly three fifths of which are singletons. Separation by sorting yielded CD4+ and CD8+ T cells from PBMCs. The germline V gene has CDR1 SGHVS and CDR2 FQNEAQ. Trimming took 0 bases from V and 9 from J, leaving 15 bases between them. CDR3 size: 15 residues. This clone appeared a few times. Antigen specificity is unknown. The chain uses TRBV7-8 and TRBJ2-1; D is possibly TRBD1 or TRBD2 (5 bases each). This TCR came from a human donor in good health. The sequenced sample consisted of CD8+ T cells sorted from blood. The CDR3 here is CASSLAGPPLGEQFF. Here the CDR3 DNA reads TGTGCCAGCAGCTTAGCGGGACCACCCCTCGGTGAGCAGTTCTTC.